The T cell receptor (beta chain) described here comes from a study of T cell repertoires in cytomegalovirus infection. On the study more broadly: HLA-B-restricted CMV epitopes that are well studied, plus recently identified HLA-C-restricted ones, were used by the study.

As concerns this clonotype: Its matching antigen is unknown.

In TCRdb, the reads were re-called with MiXCR into one record per CDR3 protein. The sample includes around 430,000 distinct CDR3 sequences, roughly 43% of them seen just once. Germline lookup yields CDR1 SGHTA and CDR2 FQGNSA. The V and J ends lost 10 bases and 3 bases, in that order; junction bases with no gene match: 11. The CDR3 is 15 amino acids. This TCR was recovered from a human donor in good health (CMV status not recorded). Some clones in this sample may be carry-over from other donors' samples. This chain links TRBV7-2 with TRBJ2-3; 9 bases agree with TRBD1. The starting material was cultured PBMCs, obtained from culture after CMV antigen stimulation. Here the CDR3 reads CATSQGQGRTDTQYF. CDR3 bases: TGTGCCACCTCACAGGGACAGGGACGTACAGATACGCAGTATTTT.